These T cell receptor beta chains were read from a single sample in a study of CD8+ T cells in alopecia areata. The assay was immunoSEQ multiplex PCR, and TCRdb's table has in-frame clones only and misses some. The data show around 29,000 clones, 62% seen once. The sequencing input was NKG2D-high CD8+ T cells sorted from blood. The source is a human donor with alopecia areata. Each CDR3 is given with its conserved first and last residue. Each record gives: D gene, J gene, clone size, CDR3 length, V gene, CDR3 protein, CDR3 DNA. A D gene is named only where the DNA matches it firmly. Size values are once, few and many counts, or a class for expanded clones, and some rows have none.

TRBD1	TRBJ2-7	few	13	TRBV7-9	CASSFGTDYEQYF	TGTGCCAGCAGCTTTGGGACAGACTACGAGCAGTACTTC
TRBD2	TRBJ2-3	NA	15	TRBV10-1	CAIGLLGGRTDTQYF	TGCGCCATCGGACTACTGGGCGGGAGGACGGATACGCAGTATTTT
TRBD2	TRBJ2-7	NA	15	TRBV27	CASSNQLAYSYEQYF	TGTGCCAGCAGTAACCAACTAGCGTATTCCTACGAGCAGTACTTC
TRBD2	TRBJ2-3	once	15	TRBV7-9	CASSFGAGVGDTQYF	TGTGCCAGCAGCTTCGGAGCGGGGGTCGGAGATACGCAGTATTTT
NA	TRBJ2-2	NA	14	TRBV30	CAWSVRSVAGELFF	TGTGCCTGGAGTGTACGCAGCGTGGCCGGGGAGCTGTTTTTT
NA	TRBJ2-1	few	14	TRBV28	CASRAPRPYNEQFF	TGTGCCAGCAGGGCCCCGAGACCCTACAATGAGCAGTTCTTC
NA	TRBJ1-2	NA	14	TRBV27	CASSLRPHHYGYTF	TGTGCCAGCAGTTTGAGACCGCACCACTATGGCTACACCTTC
NA	TRBJ1-2	NA	14	TRBV29-1	CSVEPGSSNYGYTF	TGCAGCGTTGAACCAGGGTCCTCTAACTATGGCTACACCTTC
NA	TRBJ2-3	NA	16	TRBV10-3	CAISESSVGVPDTQYF	TGTGCCATCAGTGAGTCGTCCGTGGGAGTGCCGGATACGCAGTATTTT
TRBD1	TRBJ2-7	once	13	TRBV6-5	CASRGQGVYEQYF	TGTGCCAGCAGGGGACAGGGGGTCTACGAGCAGTACTTC
NA	TRBJ2-7	NA	16	TRBV29-1	CSVVLYGTGSSYEQYF	TGCAGCGTTGTATTATATGGAACAGGGAGTAGCTACGAGCAGTACTTC
NA	TRBJ2-7	NA	10	TRBV28	CASSDNEQYF	TGTGCCAGCAGCGACAACGAGCAGTACTTC
NA	TRBJ2-5	NA	14	TRBV5-6	CASSLLVPQETQYF	TGTGCCAGCAGCTTGCTCGTCCCCCAAGAGACCCAGTACTTC
NA	TRBJ2-1	NA	14	TRBV27	CASSPVPRYNEQFF	TGTGCCAGCAGCCCGGTCCCTCGCTACAATGAGCAGTTCTTC
NA	TRBJ2-1	NA	13	TRBV28	CASRRLEHNEQFF	TGTGCCAGCAGGAGGTTAGAACACAATGAGCAGTTCTTC
NA	TRBJ1-2	NA	14	TRBV4-3	CASSQAYGGYGYTF	TGCGCCAGCAGCCAAGCCTACGGGGGATATGGCTACACCTTC
NA	TRBJ2-7	NA	14	TRBV29-1	CSASGTKKSYEQYF	TGCAGCGCCAGTGGGACAAAGAAATCCTACGAGCAGTACTTC
NA	TRBJ2-2	NA	12	TRBV5-1	CAVRLGGGELFF	TGCGCCGTTCGACTGGGAGGCGGGGAGCTGTTTTTT
TRBD2	TRBJ2-5	NA	17	TRBV5-1	CASTYTGAGENQETQYF	TGCGCCAGCACCTACACTGGAGCGGGGGAAAACCAAGAGACCCAGTACTTC
TRBD1	TRBJ2-7	NA	15	TRBV15	CATSREDREVYEQYF	TGTGCCACCAGCAGAGAAGACAGGGAAGTCTACGAGCAGTACTTC
TRBD1	TRBJ2-3	NA	16	TRBV5-1	CASSLQGPEYTDTQYF	TGCGCCAGCAGCTTACAGGGGCCCGAATACACAGATACGCAGTATTTT
NA	TRBJ2-7	NA	14	TRBV29-1	CSVASGAETYEQYF	TGCAGCGTTGCCTCGGGGGCAGAGACCTACGAGCAGTACTTC
NA	TRBJ2-3	NA	12	TRBV7-8	CASSGGADTQYF	TGTGCCAGCAGCGGAGGGGCGGATACGCAGTATTTT
NA	TRBJ2-3	NA	15	TRBV2	CASTGIQPSTDTQYF	TGTGCCAGCACCGGTATCCAGCCTAGCACAGATACGCAGTATTTT
TRBD1	TRBJ1-1	NA	16	TRBV28	CASSSRTGWFDTEAFF	TGTGCCAGCAGTTCACGGACAGGTTGGTTTGACACTGAAGCTTTCTTT
NA	TRBJ2-1	NA	15	TRBV9	CASSVAIGSYNEQFF	TGTGCCAGCAGCGTAGCTATTGGATCCTACAATGAGCAGTTCTTC
TRBD1	TRBJ1-5	medium-sized	14	TRBV28	CASSLGQGNQPQHF	TGTGCCAGCAGTTTGGGACAGGGCAATCAGCCCCAGCATTTT
NA	TRBJ2-2	NA	17	TRBV5-1	CASSLALSSAIAGELFF	TGCGCCAGCAGCTTGGCATTATCCTCAGCGATAGCCGGGGAGCTGTTTTTT
NA	TRBJ2-3	NA	15	TRBV7-8	CASSLGDGSTDTQYF	TGTGCCAGCAGCTTAGGCGACGGTAGCACAGATACGCAGTATTTT
TRBD1	TRBJ2-1	NA	15	TRBV28	CASSFWGQGNNEQFF	TGTGCCAGCAGTTTTTGGGGACAGGGTAACAATGAGCAGTTCTTC
TRBD1	TRBJ1-5	NA	15	TRBV29-1	CSVEPQTGGQQPQHF	TGCAGCGTTGAGCCCCAAACAGGGGGTCAGCAGCCCCAGCATTTT
NA	TRBJ2-7	NA	14	TRBV5-6	CASSLVINTKEQYF	TGTGCCAGCAGCTTGGTGATCAATACTAAGGAGCAGTACTTC
NA	TRBJ1-1	NA	13	TRBV28	CASSLDTDTEAFF	TGTGCCAGCAGTCTCGACACGGACACTGAAGCTTTCTTT
TRBD2	TRBJ2-1	NA	16	TRBV15	CATSRKRDHSYNEQFF	TGTGCCACCAGCCGTAAGCGGGACCACTCCTACAATGAGCAGTTCTTC
NA	TRBJ2-7	NA	13	TRBV9	CASSVGPPYEQYF	TGTGCCAGCAGCGTAGGTCCACCCTACGAGCAGTACTTC
NA	TRBJ2-1	NA	14	TRBV29-1	CSVDDSRSYNEQFF	TGCAGCGTTGACGACAGCCGATCCTACAATGAGCAGTTCTTC
NA	TRBJ2-1	NA	11	TRBV7-6	CASSPGGEQFF	TGTGCCAGCAGCCCCGGTGGGGAGCAGTTCTTC
TRBD1	TRBJ2-7	NA	15	TRBV6-5	CASRPDRNTPYEQYF	TGTGCCAGCAGACCGGACAGGAACACGCCCTACGAGCAGTACTTC
NA	TRBJ2-5	NA	14	TRBV7-2	CASSLGGIQETQYF	TGTGCCAGCAGCTTGGGCGGGATCCAAGAGACCCAGTACTTC
NA	TRBJ2-5	NA	15	TRBV29-1	CSLIFRTDTEETQYF	TGCAGCCTTATTTTCCGAACCGACACGGAAGAGACCCAGTACTTC
NA	TRBJ2-5	NA	13	TRBV27	CASRRDSQETQYF	TGTGCCAGCAGGCGGGACAGCCAAGAGACCCAGTACTTC
TRBD1	TRBJ1-4	NA	16	TRBV7-9	CASSFEQGAANEKLFF	TGTGCCAGCAGCTTTGAACAGGGGGCTGCTAATGAAAAACTGTTTTTT
TRBD2	TRBJ2-3	NA	16	TRBV7-9	CASRRGLAVITDTQYF	TGTGCCAGCAGGAGGGGACTAGCGGTTATCACAGATACGCAGTATTTT
NA	TRBJ2-3	NA	11	TRBV2	CASSSTDTQYF	TGTGCCAGCAGTAGCACAGATACGCAGTATTTT
NA	TRBJ2-2	NA	13	TRBV4-1	CASSPGYTGELFF	TGCGCCAGCAGTCCAGGGTACACCGGGGAGCTGTTTTTT
TRBD2	TRBJ2-7	NA	14	TRBV18	CASSPPLARYEQYF	TGTGCCAGCTCACCACCACTAGCGAGATACGAGCAGTACTTC
TRBD1	TRBJ2-7	NA	19	TRBV7-7	CASSLGPVGSGQGIYEQYF	TGTGCTAGCAGCTTAGGTCCCGTTGGGTCGGGACAGGGTATTTACGAGCAGTACTTC
NA	TRBJ2-7	NA	16	TRBV4-1	CASSQRGGTPNYEQYF	TGCGCCAGCAGCCAAAGAGGAGGGACGCCGAACTACGAGCAGTACTTC
TRBD1	TRBJ1-1	NA	16	TRBV7-9	CASSSTGDRVIGRAFF	TGTGCCAGCAGCTCAACCGGGGACAGAGTTATCGGCCGGGCTTTCTTT
NA	TRBJ2-7	NA	13	TRBV11-2	CASSLGGSYEQYF	TGTGCCAGCAGCTTAGGTGGATCCTACGAGCAGTACTTC
NA	TRBJ2-7	NA	13	TRBV27	CASSWGRGGEQYF	TGTGCCAGCAGTTGGGGTAGAGGGGGGGAGCAGTACTTC
NA	TRBJ2-3	once	14	TRBV7-3	CASSFGHTTDTQYF	TGTGCCAGCAGCTTTGGACATACGACAGATACGCAGTATTTT